This T cell receptor beta chain originates from a study of spatial heterogeneity in lung cancer. MiXCR, applied by TCRdb to the 5' RACE reads, yields one record per CDR3 protein. This table holds 10,000 to 15,000 distinct CDR3 sequences, approximately 6% found once. Time point: sample taken at primary tumor resection. Sequencing was performed on whole RNA extracted from tumor and nontumor lung tissue, or from frozen PBMC, and the material was left unsorted. A word on this clonotype: For a library built for alpha chains, this beta chain is a stray read; little rests on its size.

The V end lost 2 bases, the J end lost 1 base, and 12 bases lay between the germline ends. This CDR3 contains 15 residues. In germline, CDR1 is SGHAT, CDR2 FQNNGV. The material was normal lung tissue next to the tumor, obtained at surgery. The chain combines TRBV11-2 with TRBJ2-7; no definite D call. This receptor was obtained from a male donor with early-stage non-small cell lung cancer. This CDR3 reads CASSLFTTGSYEQYF. DNA for the CDR3: TGTGCCAGCAGCTTATTTACAACCGGGTCCTACGAGCAGTACTTC. Complete variable domain (other parts from reference TRBV11-2 and TRBJ2-7): EAGVAQSPRYKIIEKRQSVAFWCNPISGHATLYWYQQILGQGPKLLIQFQNNGVVDDSQLPKDRFSAERLKGVDSTLKIQPAKLEDSAVYLCASSLFTTGSYEQYFGPGTRLTVT.